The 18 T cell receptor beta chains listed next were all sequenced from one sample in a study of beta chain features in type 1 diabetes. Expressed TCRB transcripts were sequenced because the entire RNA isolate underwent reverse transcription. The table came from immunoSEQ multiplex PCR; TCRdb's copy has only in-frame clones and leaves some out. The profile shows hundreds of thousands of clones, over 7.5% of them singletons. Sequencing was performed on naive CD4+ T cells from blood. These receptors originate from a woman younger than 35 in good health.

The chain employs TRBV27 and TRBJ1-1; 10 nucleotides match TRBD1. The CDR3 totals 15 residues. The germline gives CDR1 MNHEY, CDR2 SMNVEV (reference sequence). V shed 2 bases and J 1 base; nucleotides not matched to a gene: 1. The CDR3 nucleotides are TGTGCCAGCAGTTTAAGGACAGGGGGGAACACTGAAGCTTTCTTT. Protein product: CASSLRTGGNTEAFF.

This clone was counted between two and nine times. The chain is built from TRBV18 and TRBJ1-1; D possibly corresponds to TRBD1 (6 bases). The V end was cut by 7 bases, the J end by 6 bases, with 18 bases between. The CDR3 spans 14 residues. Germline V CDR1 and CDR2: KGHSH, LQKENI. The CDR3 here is CASLPITGISEAFF. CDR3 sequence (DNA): TGTGCCAGCTTACCGATAACAGGGATCTCTGAAGCTTTCTTT.

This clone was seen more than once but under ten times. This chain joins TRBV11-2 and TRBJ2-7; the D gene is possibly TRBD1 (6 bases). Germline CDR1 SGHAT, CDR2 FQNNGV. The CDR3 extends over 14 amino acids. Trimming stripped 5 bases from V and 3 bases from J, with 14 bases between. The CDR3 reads CASSIAGTHYEQYF. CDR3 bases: TGTGCCAGCAGCATAGCCGGGACACACTACGAGCAGTACTTC.

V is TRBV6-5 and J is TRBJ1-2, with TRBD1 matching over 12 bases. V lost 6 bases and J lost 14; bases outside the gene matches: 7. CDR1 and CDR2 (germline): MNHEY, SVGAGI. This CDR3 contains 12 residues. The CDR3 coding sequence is TGTGCCAGCAGGGGGACAGGGGGCGGGGGTACCTTC. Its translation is CASRGTGGGGTF.

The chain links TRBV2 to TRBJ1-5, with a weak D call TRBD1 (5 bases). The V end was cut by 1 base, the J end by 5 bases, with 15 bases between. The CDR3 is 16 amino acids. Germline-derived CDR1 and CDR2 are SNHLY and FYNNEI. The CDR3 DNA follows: TGTGCCAGCAGTGAAGGTGGGCGCAGGGTAGATCAGCCCCAGCATTTT. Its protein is CASSEGGRRVDQPQHF.

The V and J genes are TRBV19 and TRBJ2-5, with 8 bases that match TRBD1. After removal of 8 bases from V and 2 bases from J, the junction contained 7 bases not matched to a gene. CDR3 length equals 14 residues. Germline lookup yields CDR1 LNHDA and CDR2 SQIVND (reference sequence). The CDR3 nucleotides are TGTGCCAGTGGCCAGGGGACAGGTCAAGAGACCCAGTACTTC. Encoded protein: CASGQGTGQETQYF.

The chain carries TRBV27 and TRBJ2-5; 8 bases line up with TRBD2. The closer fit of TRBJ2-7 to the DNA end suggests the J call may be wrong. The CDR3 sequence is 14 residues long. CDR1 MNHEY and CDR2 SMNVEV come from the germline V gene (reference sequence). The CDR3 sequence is CASSNRREGGEQYF. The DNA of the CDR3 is TGTGCCAGCAGCAACCGACGGGAGGGCGGCGAGCAGTACTTC.

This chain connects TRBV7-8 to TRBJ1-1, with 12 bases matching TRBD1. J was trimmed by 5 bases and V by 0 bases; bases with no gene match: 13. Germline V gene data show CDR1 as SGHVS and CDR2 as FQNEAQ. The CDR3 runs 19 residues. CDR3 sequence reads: CASSLAMVGTGGVLTEAFF. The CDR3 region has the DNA TGTGCCAGCAGCTTAGCGATGGTTGGGACAGGGGGCGTTCTTACTGAAGCTTTCTTT.

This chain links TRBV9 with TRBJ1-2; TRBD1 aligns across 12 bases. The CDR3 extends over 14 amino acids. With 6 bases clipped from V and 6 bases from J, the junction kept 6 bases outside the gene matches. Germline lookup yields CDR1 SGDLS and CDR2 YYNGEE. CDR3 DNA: TGTGCCAGCAACCCGGGACAGGGGGCGAATGGCTACACCTTC. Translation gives CASNPGQGANGYTF.

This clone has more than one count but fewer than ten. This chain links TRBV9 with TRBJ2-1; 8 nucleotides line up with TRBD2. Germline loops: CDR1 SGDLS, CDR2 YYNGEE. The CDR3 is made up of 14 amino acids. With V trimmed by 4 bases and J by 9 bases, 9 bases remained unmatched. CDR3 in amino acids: CASSKTSAGSEQFF. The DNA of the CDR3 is TGTGCCAGCAGCAAGACTAGCGCTGGGAGTGAGCAGTTCTTC.

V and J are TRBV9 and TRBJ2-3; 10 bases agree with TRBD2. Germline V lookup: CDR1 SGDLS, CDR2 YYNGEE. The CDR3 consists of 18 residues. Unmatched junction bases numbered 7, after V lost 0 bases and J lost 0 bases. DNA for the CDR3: TGTGCCAGCAGCGTAGAACTAGCGGGGAAATCTAGCACAGATACGCAGTATTTT. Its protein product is CASSVELAGKSSTDTQYF.

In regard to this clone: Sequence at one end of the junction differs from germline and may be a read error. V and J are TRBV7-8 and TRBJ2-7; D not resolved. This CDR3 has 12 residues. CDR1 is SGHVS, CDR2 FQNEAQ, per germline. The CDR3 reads CASSLNSHEQYF. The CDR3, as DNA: TGTGCCAGCAGCTTAAACTCCCACGAGCAGTACTTC.

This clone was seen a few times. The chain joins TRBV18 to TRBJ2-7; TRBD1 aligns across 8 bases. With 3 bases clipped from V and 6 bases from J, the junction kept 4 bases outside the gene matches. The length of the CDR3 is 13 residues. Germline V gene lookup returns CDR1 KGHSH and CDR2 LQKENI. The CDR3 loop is CASSPLDRGEQYF. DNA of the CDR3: TGTGCCAGCTCACCTCTAGACAGGGGCGAGCAGTACTTC.

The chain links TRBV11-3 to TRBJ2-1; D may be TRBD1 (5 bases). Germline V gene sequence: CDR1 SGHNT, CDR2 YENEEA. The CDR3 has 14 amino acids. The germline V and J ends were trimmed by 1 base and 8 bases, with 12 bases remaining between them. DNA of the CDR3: TGTGCCAGCAGCTTAGGGCAGGGTACGGATGAGCAGTTCTTC. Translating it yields CASSLGQGTDEQFF.

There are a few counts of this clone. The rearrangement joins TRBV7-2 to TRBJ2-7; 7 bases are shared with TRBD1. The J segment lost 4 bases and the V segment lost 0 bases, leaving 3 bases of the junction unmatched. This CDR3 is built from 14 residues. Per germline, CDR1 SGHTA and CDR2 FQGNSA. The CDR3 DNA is TGTGCCAGCAGCTTAGCCGGGACAGCATACGAGCAGTACTTC. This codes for CASSLAGTAYEQYF.

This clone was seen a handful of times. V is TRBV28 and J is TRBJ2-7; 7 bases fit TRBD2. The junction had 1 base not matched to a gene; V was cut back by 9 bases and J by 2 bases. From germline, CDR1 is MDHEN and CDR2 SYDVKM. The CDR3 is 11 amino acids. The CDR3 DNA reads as TGTGCCAGTCTAGCGGCCTACGAGCAGTACTTC. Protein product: CASLAAYEQYF.

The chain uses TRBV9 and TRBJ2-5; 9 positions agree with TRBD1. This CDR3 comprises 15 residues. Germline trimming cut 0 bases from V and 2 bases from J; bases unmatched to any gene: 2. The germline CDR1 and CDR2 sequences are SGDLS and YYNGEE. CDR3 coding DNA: TGTGCCAGCAGCGTAGGTGGGACAGGGCAAGAGACCCAGTACTTC. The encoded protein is CASSVGGTGQETQYF.

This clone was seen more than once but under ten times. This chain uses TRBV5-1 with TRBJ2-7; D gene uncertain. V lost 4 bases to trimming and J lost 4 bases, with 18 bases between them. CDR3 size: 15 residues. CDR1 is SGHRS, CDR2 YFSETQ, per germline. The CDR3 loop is CASSQTSGQAYEQYF. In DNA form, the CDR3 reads TGCGCCAGCAGCCAAACGTCAGGTCAGGCTTACGAGCAGTACTTC. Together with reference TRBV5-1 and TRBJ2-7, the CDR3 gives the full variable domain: KAGVTQTPRYLIKTRGQQVTLSCSPISGHRSVSWYQQTPGQGLQFLFEYFSETQRNKGNFPGRFSGRQFSNSRSEMNVSTLELGDSALYLCASSQTSGQAYEQYFGPGTRLTVT.